These T cell receptor beta chains were read from a single sample in a study of T cells in Graves' hyperthyroidism and ophthalmopathy. TCRdb re-analysed the multiplex PCR reads in MiXCR, keeping a single row per CDR3 protein. The table shows 250,000 to 350,000 distinct CDR3 sequences, with approximately 21% occurring only once. The sequenced sample consisted of blood. These TCRs come from a young man with Graves' ophthalmopathy. CDR3s include the opening cysteine and the closing phenylalanine or tryptophan. A D gene is named only where the DNA matches it firmly. For some rows the clone size is stated as once, few or many, or as a class when expanded; others skip it.

>TRBV5-1|TRBJ1-4|.|.
TGCGCCAGCAGCTTTCGGGGGTCAACTAATGAAAAACTGTTTTTT
CASSFRGSTNEKLFF
>TRBV28|TRBJ1-3|TRBD1|many
TGTGCCAGCAGTTCCCCGGGACAGAACCGAAACACCATATATTTT
CASSSPGQNRNTIYF
>TRBV28|TRBJ1-5|.|many
TGTGCCAGCCGCCAAGGGATTGGCAATCAGCCCCAGCATTTT
CASRQGIGNQPQHF
>TRBV11-1|TRBJ2-2|.|.
TGTGCCAGCAGCTTAGTTCGACTAGGAGGGACCGGGGAGCTGTTTTTT
CASSLVRLGGTGELFF
>TRBV5-1|TRBJ2-7|.|many
TGCGCCAGCAGCCAAGACCGCGAGCAGTACTTC
CASSQDREQYF
>TRBV12-3/TRBV12-4|TRBJ1-1|.|many
TGTGCCAGCAGGAAGGCAGGTGAAGCTTTCTTT
CASRKAGEAFF
>TRBV7-9|TRBJ2-2|.|.
TGTGCCAGCAGCTTCAGAGGGGGGACCGGGGAGCTGTTTTTT
CASSFRGGTGELFF
>TRBV2|TRBJ2-1|TRBD2|.
TGTGCCAGCAGTTCTAGCGGGAGGGCCCGGGCAAACAATGAGCAGTTCTTC
CASSSSGRARANNEQFF
>TRBV19|TRBJ2-5|.|few
TGTGCCAGTAGTACTGCGGTGGGGAATTACCAAGAGACCCAGTACTTC
CASSTAVGNYQETQYF
>TRBV20-1|TRBJ2-7|.|few
TGCAGTGCTAGAGATTCGGAACGGAACTCCTACGAGCAGTACTTC
CSARDSERNSYEQYF
>TRBV30|TRBJ2-1|TRBD2|many
TGTGCCTGGAGTGACGGACTAGCAGACAATGAGCAGTTCTTC
CAWSDGLADNEQFF
>TRBV12-3/TRBV12-4|TRBJ2-3|TRBD2|few
TGTGCCAGCGCGAAGCGGGGGACAGATACGCAGTATTTT
CASAKRGTDTQYF
>TRBV28|TRBJ2-1|.|.
TGTGCCAGCGAGGAGGAGGAAACTTACAATGAGCAGTTCTTC
CASEEEETYNEQFF
>TRBV7-6|TRBJ2-7|.|.
TGTGCCAGCAGCTCGGGGCGGAGCTCCTACGAGCAGTACTTC
CASSSGRSSYEQYF
>TRBV12-3/TRBV12-4|TRBJ1-5|.|few
TGTGCCAGCAGTTTGTACCAGGGGAGCAATCAGCCCCAGCATTTT
CASSLYQGSNQPQHF
>TRBV3-1|TRBJ2-1|TRBD2|.
TGTGCCAGCAGCCCGAGACTAGCCTCAGCGGACAATGAGCAGTTCTTC
CASSPRLASADNEQFF
>TRBV9|TRBJ1-3|.|.
TGTGCCAGCAGCGTAGGGGTTTTCGGAAACACCATATATTTT
CASSVGVFGNTIYF
>TRBV19|TRBJ2-7|TRBD2|.
TGTGCCAGTAGACAGACTAGCGGTACATACGAGCAGTACTTC
CASRQTSGTYEQYF
>TRBV20-1|TRBJ1-5|.|few
TGCAGTGCTAGGCCCCCGGGGAATGTGGGCCAGCCCCAGCATTTT
CSARPPGNVGQPQHF
>TRBV11-2|TRBJ2-1|TRBD2|many
TGTGCCAGCAGCGGGACTAGCGGGACCCTCAATGAGCAGTTCTTC
CASSGTSGTLNEQFF
>TRBV10-2|TRBJ2-2|.|.
TGCGCCAGCAGTGAGGAGGGGGGTTATGTAAACACCGGGGAGCTGTTTTTT
CASSEEGGYVNTGELFF
>TRBV6-1|TRBJ1-2|.|few
TGTGCCAGCAGTGTCGGGACGGTAGCTAACTATGGCTACACCTTC
CASSVGTVANYGYTF
>TRBV5-4|TRBJ1-2|.|few
TGTGCCAGCAGCCCGAGCACAGGGTCAGCTAACTATGGCTACACCTTC
CASSPSTGSANYGYTF
>TRBV5-6|TRBJ1-1|.|many
TGTGCCAGCAGCTTGGACTGGGGAAACACTGAAGCTTTCTTT
CASSLDWGNTEAFF